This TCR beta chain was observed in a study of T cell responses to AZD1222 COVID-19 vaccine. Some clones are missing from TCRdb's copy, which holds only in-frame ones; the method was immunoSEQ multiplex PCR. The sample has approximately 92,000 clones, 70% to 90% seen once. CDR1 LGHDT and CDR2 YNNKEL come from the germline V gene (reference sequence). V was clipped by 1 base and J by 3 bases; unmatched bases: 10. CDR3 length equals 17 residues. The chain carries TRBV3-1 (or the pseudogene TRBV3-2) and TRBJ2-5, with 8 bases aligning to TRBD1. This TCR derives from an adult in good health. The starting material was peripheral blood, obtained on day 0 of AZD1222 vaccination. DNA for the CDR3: TGTGCCAGCAGCCAAGCCTCCTCGACAGGGGTAGAAGAGACCCAGTACTTC. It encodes CASSQASSTGVEETQYF.